This TCR beta chain was retrieved from a study of long-term antiretroviral therapy in people with HIV. Findings of the study overall: Increased diversity was seen after ART, yet it remained lower than in transplant donor controls. Blood in the study was drawn between the mid-2000s and the late 2010s, possibly under older ART regimens, which may be less effective than current ones. Clones showing expansion before ART dominated the repertoire at all time points.

Roughly 0.95-10 million cryopreserved PBMC were held in samples before DNA extraction. The assay, immunoSEQ v3.0, was run at survey level. This table comes from immunoSEQ multiplex PCR, and its TCRdb copy is limited to in-frame clones, with some not included. Of 25,000 to 35,000 clones listed, more than 60% are singletons. V gave up 0 bases and J gave up 0 bases, with 8 bases separating them. The CDR3 extends over 16 amino acids. CDR1 is LGHNT and CDR2 is FRNRAP in the germline V gene. As to this clone: Antigen: not known.

The V call is TRBV12-5, the J call TRBJ2-2, with D unclear. The specimen was unsorted PBMCs, collected 3.1 years after starting antiretroviral therapy. The clonotype was recovered from a woman in her fifties or sixties with HIV. In DNA form, the CDR3 reads TGTGCTAGTGGTTTGGTGACCAGCGCGAACACCGGGGAGCTGTTTTTT. Protein product: CASGLVTSANTGELFF.